Listed below are T cell receptor beta chains from one sample, sequenced in a study of blood T cells in healthy people across ages. TCRdb redid the calling of the 5' RACE reads with MiXCR, one entry per CDR3 protein. This repertoire shows hundreds of thousands of distinct CDR3 sequences, about 21% found once; its top ten account for 3.6%. Sequenced sample: blood. The receptors originated from a man between 65 and 85 years old in good health. The CDR3 runs from the conserved cysteine through the conserved F or W. Each record gives: CDR3 length, D gene, V gene, clone size, J gene, CDR3 DNA, CDR3 protein. D genes are given only for firm matches. Rows may omit the clone size; those that give it use once, few, many or a size class.

cdr3_length: 15; d_call: TRBD1; v_call: TRBV5-1; clone_size: .; j_call: TRBJ2-7; cdr3_nt: TGCGCCAGCAGCCAGACAGGGGTAAGCTCCTACGAGCAGTACTTC; cdr3_aa: CASSQTGVSSYEQYF
cdr3_length: 14; d_call: .; v_call: TRBV19; clone_size: .; j_call: TRBJ2-1; cdr3_nt: TGTGCCAGTAGTATAGGGAGAACCTACAATGAGCAGTTCTTC; cdr3_aa: CASSIGRTYNEQFF
cdr3_length: 14; d_call: .; v_call: TRBV6-5; clone_size: .; j_call: TRBJ1-1; cdr3_nt: TGTGCCAGCAGTTACTCGAAAGGTTCCACTGAAGCTCTCTTT; cdr3_aa: CASSYSKGSTEALF
cdr3_length: 15; d_call: TRBD2; v_call: TRBV5-1; clone_size: .; j_call: TRBJ2-1; cdr3_nt: TGCGCCAGCAGCCCGGGACTAGCACACTACAATGAGCAGTTCTTC; cdr3_aa: CASSPGLAHYNEQFF
cdr3_length: 13; d_call: TRBD2; v_call: TRBV18; clone_size: .; j_call: TRBJ2-3; cdr3_nt: TGTGCCAGCCGTGGACTAGCGACAGATACGCAGTATTTT; cdr3_aa: CASRGLATDTQYF
cdr3_length: 14; d_call: .; v_call: TRBV11-2; clone_size: few; j_call: TRBJ1-4; cdr3_nt: TGTGCCAGCAGCTTAGTAGCTGTTAATGAAAAACTGTTTTTT; cdr3_aa: CASSLVAVNEKLFF
cdr3_length: 13; d_call: .; v_call: TRBV20-1; clone_size: .; j_call: TRBJ2-4; cdr3_nt: TGCAGTGCTAGAAACCTAGCCAAAAACATTCAGTACTTC; cdr3_aa: CSARNLAKNIQYF
cdr3_length: 19; d_call: TRBD2; v_call: TRBV6-2/TRBV6-3; clone_size: few; j_call: TRBJ2-5; cdr3_nt: TGTGCCAGCAGTTACTCGGGGAGGGGACGCCTGGCTTACCAAGAGACCCAGTACTTC; cdr3_aa: CASSYSGRGRLAYQETQYF
cdr3_length: 15; d_call: TRBD1; v_call: TRBV19; clone_size: .; j_call: TRBJ2-1; cdr3_nt: TGTGCCAGTAGTCGCCGGACAGGAAGCTACAATGAGCAGTTCTTC; cdr3_aa: CASSRRTGSYNEQFF
cdr3_length: 14; d_call: TRBD2; v_call: TRBV12-3/TRBV12-4; clone_size: .; j_call: TRBJ2-3; cdr3_nt: TGTGCCAGCAGGTCAGCGGGAGAAGGAAATACGCAGTATTTT; cdr3_aa: CASRSAGEGNTQYF
cdr3_length: 14; d_call: .; v_call: TRBV18; clone_size: .; j_call: TRBJ2-7; cdr3_nt: TGTGCCAGCTCACCACCTAGCCAGGGGTACGAGCAGTACTTC; cdr3_aa: CASSPPSQGYEQYF
cdr3_length: 14; d_call: .; v_call: TRBV5-6; clone_size: .; j_call: TRBJ1-2; cdr3_nt: TGTGCCAGCAGCTTCGGAACGGCGCCCTATGGCTACACCTTC; cdr3_aa: CASSFGTAPYGYTF
cdr3_length: 14; d_call: TRBD1; v_call: TRBV6-1; clone_size: .; j_call: TRBJ2-7; cdr3_nt: TGTGCCAGACTAATGGGACAGGGGGTAAACGAGCAGTACTTC; cdr3_aa: CARLMGQGVNEQYF
cdr3_length: 16; d_call: TRBD2; v_call: TRBV4-1; clone_size: many; j_call: TRBJ2-7; cdr3_nt: TGCGCCAGCAGCCAGGGACTAGCGGGAGGTTCATACGAGCAGTACTTC; cdr3_aa: CASSQGLAGGSYEQYF
cdr3_length: 15; d_call: TRBD1; v_call: TRBV25-1; clone_size: .; j_call: TRBJ1-4; cdr3_nt: TGTGCCGGCAGTGGTCGACAGGGACTAAATGAAAAACTGTTTTTT; cdr3_aa: CAGSGRQGLNEKLFF
cdr3_length: 15; d_call: .; v_call: TRBV5-1; clone_size: few; j_call: TRBJ2-5; cdr3_nt: TGCGCCAGCAGCTTAAATACCGGGACCCAAGAGACCCAGTACTTC; cdr3_aa: CASSLNTGTQETQYF
cdr3_length: 14; d_call: .; v_call: TRBV20-1; clone_size: .; j_call: TRBJ2-5; cdr3_nt: TGCAGTGCTCGAGGCTTGGGGCGGATAGAGACCCAGTACTTC; cdr3_aa: CSARGLGRIETQYF
cdr3_length: 15; d_call: TRBD2; v_call: TRBV7-2; clone_size: few; j_call: TRBJ2-1; cdr3_nt: TGTGCCAGCCGTGGATGGAGGACTAGGGGCAATGAGCAGTTCTTC; cdr3_aa: CASRGWRTRGNEQFF
cdr3_length: 16; d_call: .; v_call: TRBV4-1; clone_size: few; j_call: TRBJ2-1; cdr3_nt: TGCGCCAGCAGCCAAAGCGGAGGGGCTTCCTACAATGAGCAGTTCTTC; cdr3_aa: CASSQSGGASYNEQFF
cdr3_length: 15; d_call: .; v_call: TRBV20-1; clone_size: few; j_call: TRBJ1-6; cdr3_nt: TGCAGTGCTAGAGCTGCGGCGGTTTATAATTCACCCCTCCACTTT; cdr3_aa: CSARAAAVYNSPLHF
cdr3_length: 16; d_call: .; v_call: TRBV5-1; clone_size: few; j_call: TRBJ1-2; cdr3_nt: TGCGCCAGCAGCTCCGATATCATCCCAGTGATCCGCGGCTACACCTTC; cdr3_aa: CASSSDIIPVIRGYTF
cdr3_length: 15; d_call: .; v_call: TRBV12-3/TRBV12-4; clone_size: many; j_call: TRBJ2-1; cdr3_nt: TGTGCCAGCAGTTCTCTTAGCGGGACAGTTGCTGAGCAGTTCTTC; cdr3_aa: CASSSLSGTVAEQFF
cdr3_length: 15; d_call: TRBD2; v_call: TRBV20-1; clone_size: few; j_call: TRBJ2-5; cdr3_nt: TGCAGTGCTAGAGATCAACTAGCGGTGGGGGAGACCCAGTACTTC; cdr3_aa: CSARDQLAVGETQYF
cdr3_length: 16; d_call: .; v_call: TRBV5-1; clone_size: many; j_call: TRBJ1-4; cdr3_nt: TGCGCCAGCAGCTTGGGTGTTGGGGGCACTAATGAAAAACTGTTTTTT; cdr3_aa: CASSLGVGGTNEKLFF
cdr3_length: 13; d_call: .; v_call: TRBV28; clone_size: .; j_call: TRBJ2-1; cdr3_nt: TGTGCCACCAATCGGGTTTCCTACAATGAGCAGTTCTTC; cdr3_aa: CATNRVSYNEQFF
cdr3_length: 15; d_call: TRBD1; v_call: TRBV20-1; clone_size: few; j_call: TRBJ2-4; cdr3_nt: TGCAGTGCTAATTCCCCGGGACAGGGGTCTAACATTCAGTACTTC; cdr3_aa: CSANSPGQGSNIQYF
cdr3_length: 13; d_call: .; v_call: TRBV10-3; clone_size: few; j_call: TRBJ1-4; cdr3_nt: TGTGCCATCAGTGGATTGGAGGGCGATAAACTGTTTTTT; cdr3_aa: CAISGLEGDKLFF
cdr3_length: 16; d_call: TRBD2; v_call: TRBV28; clone_size: .; j_call: TRBJ2-7; cdr3_nt: TGTGCCAGCAGTCTTGGGGGGGCTAGCGGGAGACACGAGCAGTACTTC; cdr3_aa: CASSLGGASGRHEQYF
cdr3_length: 13; d_call: .; v_call: TRBV3-1; clone_size: .; j_call: TRBJ2-5; cdr3_nt: TGTGCCAGCAGCCCTACTGTGGCCGAGACCCAGTACTTC; cdr3_aa: CASSPTVAETQYF
cdr3_length: 13; d_call: TRBD2; v_call: TRBV6-1; clone_size: .; j_call: TRBJ2-7; cdr3_nt: TGTGCCAGCACCCTAGCGGGGATCTACGAGCAGTACTTC; cdr3_aa: CASTLAGIYEQYF
cdr3_length: 15; d_call: TRBD2; v_call: TRBV20-1; clone_size: many; j_call: TRBJ2-5; cdr3_nt: TGCAGTGCTATGAGGACTAGCGGAGGGGGAGAGACCCAGTACTTC; cdr3_aa: CSAMRTSGGGETQYF
cdr3_length: 16; d_call: TRBD2; v_call: TRBV7-8; clone_size: .; j_call: TRBJ2-5; cdr3_nt: TGTGCCAGCAGCTCAAGGACTAGCGGGAGGGAGGAGACCCAGTACTTC; cdr3_aa: CASSSRTSGREETQYF
cdr3_length: 12; d_call: .; v_call: TRBV5-1; clone_size: many; j_call: TRBJ2-3; cdr3_nt: TGCGCCAGCAGCCCTGGGGTGGATACGCAGTATTTT; cdr3_aa: CASSPGVDTQYF
cdr3_length: 13; d_call: .; v_call: TRBV6-6; clone_size: .; j_call: TRBJ1-1; cdr3_nt: TGTGCCAACGCTAGCCAAAGGGACACTGAAGCTTTCTTT; cdr3_aa: CANASQRDTEAFF
cdr3_length: 14; d_call: .; v_call: TRBV12-3/TRBV12-4; clone_size: .; j_call: TRBJ2-2; cdr3_nt: TGTGCCAGCAGAAGACTAGGGGGCACCGGGGAGCTGTTTTTT; cdr3_aa: CASRRLGGTGELFF
cdr3_length: 13; d_call: .; v_call: TRBV20-1; clone_size: .; j_call: TRBJ1-2; cdr3_nt: TGCAGTGCTCCTCCCCCAGGAGTCTATGGCTACACCTTC; cdr3_aa: CSAPPPGVYGYTF
cdr3_length: 16; d_call: TRBD2; v_call: TRBV20-1; clone_size: .; j_call: TRBJ2-5; cdr3_nt: TGCAGTGCTGCCGGGACTAGCGGGAAAGAGGGGGAGACCCAGTACTTC; cdr3_aa: CSAAGTSGKEGETQYF
cdr3_length: 13; d_call: TRBD2; v_call: TRBV7-9; clone_size: .; j_call: TRBJ2-3; cdr3_nt: TGTGCCAGCAGCCTAGCGGGAGCAGCTACGCAGTATTTT; cdr3_aa: CASSLAGAATQYF